This record looks at one T cell receptor (beta chain) sequence and its context. J was trimmed by 6 bases and V by 6 bases; bases with no gene match: 10. This CDR3 is built from 16 residues. Germline V gives CDR1 MNHEY, CDR2 SMNVEV (reference sequence). The sample originates from a study of blood T cell repertoires in COVID-19. The assay was immunoSEQ multiplex PCR, and TCRdb's table has in-frame clones only and misses some. Here the sample spans roughly 260,000 clones, roughly 87% being singletons. V usage is TRBV27 and J usage is TRBJ1-6; 8 nucleotides agree with TRBD1. This receptor was taken from a woman between 25 and 40 years old with acute COVID-19. Sequenced sample: PBMCs or T cells enriched from blood (not recorded which). The CDR3 loop is CASRKMTGAPNSPLHF. The DNA for the CDR3 is TGTGCCAGCAGGAAGATGACAGGGGCCCCTAATTCACCCCTCCACTTT.